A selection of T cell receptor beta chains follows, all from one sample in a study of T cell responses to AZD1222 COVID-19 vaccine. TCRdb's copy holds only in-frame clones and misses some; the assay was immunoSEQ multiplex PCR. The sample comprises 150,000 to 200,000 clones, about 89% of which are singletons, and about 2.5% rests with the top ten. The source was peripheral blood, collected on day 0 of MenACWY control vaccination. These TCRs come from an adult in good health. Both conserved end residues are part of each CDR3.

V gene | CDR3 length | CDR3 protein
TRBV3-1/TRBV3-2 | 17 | CASSQDPGVVVSYEQYF
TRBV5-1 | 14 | CASSRDRPSEKLFF
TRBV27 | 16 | CASRDHRGQENSPLHF
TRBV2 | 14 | CASSERRDSYEQHF
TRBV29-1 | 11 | CSVGGGTEAFF
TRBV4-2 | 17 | CASSQDWTQSSYNEQFF
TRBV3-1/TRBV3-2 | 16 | CASSPPGTGISYEQYF
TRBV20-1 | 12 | CSASETGVGYTF
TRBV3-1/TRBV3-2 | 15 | CASSQGLGRSEKLFF
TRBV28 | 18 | CASSFLGLAGVVTDTQYF
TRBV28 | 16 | CASTPQLRDRGYEQYF